This TCR beta chain originates from a study of blood T cell repertoires in COVID-19. The protocol was immunoSEQ multiplex PCR, while the TCRdb copy is restricted to in-frame clones and leaves out a portion. The sample records roughly 400,000 clones, approximately 87% being singletons. Germline values: CDR1 SGHTA, CDR2 FQGTGA. The junction had 9 bases not matched to a gene; V was cut back by 5 bases and J by 8 bases. The CDR3 consists of 14 residues. Patients in Seattle were enrolled during active infection, then followed longitudinally. The chain carries TRBV7-3 and TRBJ2-1; TRBD1 aligns across 7 bases. Specimen: peripheral blood. This TCR was sampled from an older woman with COVID-19, enrolled during active disease. The CDR3 loop is CASSDRQGRYEQFF. DNA of the CDR3: TGTGCCAGCAGCGACAGACAGGGACGGTATGAGCAGTTCTTC.